The clone carrying this T cell receptor beta chain was seen once. What it recognizes is unknown. J lost 3 bases, V lost 6 bases, and 3 bases had no gene match. The CDR3 is made up of 14 amino acids. Per the germline V gene, CDR1 is SGHVS and CDR2 is FQNEAQ. The data were obtained in a study of T cell repertoires and HLA-DP antigens. Repertoires were generated with immunoSEQ multiplex PCR, while TCRdb's copy carries only in-frame clones and drops some. The table records approximately 73,000 clones, around 80% of them present only once. CD4+ T cells, purified by negative selection, averaged around 98% purity.

The chain joins TRBV7-8 to TRBJ2-5; 11 bases are shared with TRBD2. The specimen sequenced was CD4+ T cells from PBMCs. This receptor was identified in a man in his fifties or sixties in good health and CMV-seronegative. CDR3 residues: CASSSGGAEETQYF. CDR3 DNA: TGTGCCAGCAGTAGCGGGGGGGCCGAAGAGACCCAGTACTTC.